This T cell receptor (beta chain) was identified in a study of blood T cell repertoires in COVID-19. Study information: Italy, Spain and the United States were the sources of the convalescent and acute COVID-19 samples. T cells, B-cell-depleted T cells, or PBMCs provided the cDNA or gDNA that served as material.

Under the authors' procedure: For nucleated cells, counts were estimated from reference gene primer amplification. Method: immunoSEQ multiplex PCR; TCRdb's copy keeps in-frame clones and lacks some. D and trimming were read from the DNA, whereas the V and J calls and clone size are those reported in that table. The sample includes over 100,000 clones, 60% to 80% of them seen just once. Germline CDR1 reads GTSNPN; CDR2 reads SVGIG (reference sequence). The V segment lost 3 bases and the J segment 3 bases; nucleotides outside the gene matches: 8. The CDR3 is 14 amino acids. The J gene is TRBJ2-7, the V gene TRBV30, with 7 bases matching TRBD2. This sequence originates from a man aged 55 to 70 with active or convalescent COVID-19. The specimen was peripheral blood. CDR3 nucleotides: TGTGCCTGGAGGTCGGATAGCGGGTTCTACGAGCAGTACTTC. Amino acids: CAWRSDSGFYEQYF.